This TCR beta chain emerged from a study of response to subunit inactivated influenza vaccine. V was clipped by 4 bases and J by 0 bases, with 13 bases between them. Germline-derived CDR1 and CDR2 are SGDLS and YYNGEE. CDR3 length: 16 amino acids. One entry per CDR3 protein results from TCRdb running MiXCR on the RT-PCR reads. Among more than 550,000 distinct CDR3 sequences listed, 11% were seen once. This sample also belongs to another study, concerning T cells expressing NK-cell markers. That paper states: The TCR beta cDNA came from 5'RACE template switching with UMIs. Sorted CD3+CD56+NKG2C+, CD3+CD56+NKG2C- and CD3+CD56-NKG2C+ T cells supplied TCR beta repertoires. One of eight sequenced donors was HCMV-seronegative; the other seven were seropositive. In a group of 5 or 6 donors, dominant NKG2C+ clonotypes represented 1.0-7.0% of CD8+ T cells.

J is TRBJ2-2 and V is TRBV9; unclear D gene. The sequencing here drew on PBMCs from blood, taken on the day of vaccination. The source is a man in his fifties who received an inactivated influenza vaccine. CDR3 sequence: CASSPLGVANTGELFF. CDR3 sequence (DNA): TGTGCCAGCAGCCCTCTTGGGGTAGCGAACACCGGGGAGCTGTTTTTT.